The present T cell receptor (beta chain) was sequenced within a study of blood T cell repertoires in COVID-19. Here immunoSEQ multiplex PCR was the method, and the copy in TCRdb shows in-frame clones only, minus some. This table holds 130,000 to 150,000 clones, more than 75% found once. This study enrolled people aged about 18 to 100 from approximately 24 US geographic areas. Cohort assignment relied on participant-reported clinical history. Either two negative PCRs, clearance, or symptom resolution qualified Cohort 3 donors as recovered. Germline CDR1 is MDHEN and CDR2 is SYDVKM. The CDR3 covers 13 residues. V was shortened by 8 bases and J by 1 base, with 12 bases between the two germline ends.

This sequence joins TRBV28 and TRBJ2-7; D may be TRBD1 (6 bases). This TCR was recovered from a man aged 60-69 years who had recovered from COVID-19. Material: PBMCs or T cells enriched from blood (not recorded which). DNA of the CDR3: TGTGCCAGCTTTGCACAGGGTTCCTACGAGCAGTACTTC. It codes for CASFAQGSYEQYF.